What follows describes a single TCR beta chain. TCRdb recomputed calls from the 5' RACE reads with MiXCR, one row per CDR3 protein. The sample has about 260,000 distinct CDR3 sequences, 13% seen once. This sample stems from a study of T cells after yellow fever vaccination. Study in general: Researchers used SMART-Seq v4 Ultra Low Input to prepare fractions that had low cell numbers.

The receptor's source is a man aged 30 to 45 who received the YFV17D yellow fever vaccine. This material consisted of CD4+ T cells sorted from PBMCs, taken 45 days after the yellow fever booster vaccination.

Written as DNA, the CDR3 is TGCAGCGTTGAACCCACCTTTGGCAGGGAAAAAGAGACCCAGTACTTC. Encoded protein: CSVEPTFGREKETQYF. J is TRBJ2-5 and V is TRBV29-1; TRBD1 is a possible D gene (5 bases). V was cut by 2 bases and J by 3 bases, with 19 bases left in between. The CDR3 sequence is 16 residues long. The V gene's germline CDR1 is SQVTM and CDR2 ANQGSEA. The variable domain in full, completed from reference TRBV29-1 and TRBJ2-5, reads SAVISQKPSRDICQRGTSLTIQCQVDSQVTMMFWYRQQPGQSLTLIATANQGSEATYESGFVIDKFPISRPNLTFSTLTVSNMSPEDSSIYLCSVEPTFGREKETQYFGPGTRLLVL.